One and the same sample provided the 29 T cell receptor beta chains below, sequenced in a study of Tregs in tolerant kidney transplant recipients (dated by TCRdb to between 2017 and 2020). The library was produced with the immunoSEQ multiplex PCR assay. The table comes from immuneACCESS by way of TCRdb, which keeps in-frame sequences with V and J called. Part of the clones is missing from these tables; in studies checked, under half for an unresolved V gene and the rest for unknown reasons. The record for this sample contains 9,900 or so clones. The ten largest clones capture roughly 25% of the sample. Related donors were used in the transplants with nonmyeloablative bone marrow transplantation, and mixed chimerism was transient in the human trials. This specimen consisted of CD8+ T cells from blood (PBMCs), obtained 24 months after the transplant. The receptors were sampled from a human patient who received a combined kidney and bone marrow transplant. Where a transplant has occurred, the graft donor may have supplied some of the T cells.

About this clone: The CDR3 is cut off 3 residues early in the read; its end comes from the germline J gene. The chain combines TRBV7-2 with TRBJ1-1; tentatively, D is TRBD1 (5 bases). The CDR3 length is 15 residues. Trimming removed 3 bases at V and 4 bases at J, with 15 bases between. Germline CDR1 is SGHTA and CDR2 is FQGNSA. The DNA read from the CDR3 is TGTGCCAGCAGCTTGCCAGGGTATAGGATCACTGAA. Translating it yields CASSLPGYRITE. The complete CDR3 reads CASSLPGYRITEAFF.

Turning to this clone: The read comes to an end 3 residues before the CDR3 does, leaving the germline J gene to fill in the end. This chain uses TRBV3-1 (or the pseudogene TRBV3-2) with TRBJ2-6; 10 bases fit TRBD2. Germline CDR1 is LGHDT and CDR2 is YNNKEL (reference sequence). The CDR3 totals 18 residues. The V gene end was trimmed by 0 bases and the J gene end by 0 bases; junction bases not matched to a gene: 2. The chain's CDR3 is CASSQELAGPSGANVLTF. Incomplete CDR3 DNA: TGTGCCAGCAGCCAAGAACTAGCGGGACCCTCTGGGGCCAACGTC.

Concerning this clone itself: The read gets to within 3 residues of the CDR3 end, and the germline J gene fills in the rest. The J gene is TRBJ2-5, the V gene TRBV2; D might be TRBD1 (5 bases). V shed 6 bases and J shed 0 bases, with 11 bases lying between them. Per the germline V gene, CDR1 is SNHLY and CDR2 is FYNNEI. There are 14 residues in the CDR3. Incomplete CDR3 DNA: TGTGCCAGCAGACCAGGGCAGTACCAAGAGACC. The encoded protein is CASRPGQYQET. The CDR3 as a whole reads CASRPGQYQETQYF.

Details on this clone: Sequencing ends 3 residues short of the CDR3 end; the germline J gene provides the rest. This chain joins TRBV5-4 and TRBJ2-5, with D possibly being TRBD2 (6 bases). Trimming left V 3 bases short and J 5 bases short, with 11 bases between. The CDR3 has 13 amino acids. CDR1 is SGHNT, CDR2 YYREEE, per germline (reference sequence). CDR3 amino acids: CASSSGLSETQYF. CDR3 DNA (partial): TGTGCCAGCAGCTCGGGACTGTCGGAGACC.

Concerning this clone itself: The read ends 3 residues shy of where the CDR3 ends; the end is completed using the germline J gene. V usage is TRBV7-3 and J usage is TRBJ1-1; TRBD1 agrees at 8 bases. CDR1 SGHTA and CDR2 FQGTGA come from the germline V gene. V was clipped by 3 bases and J by 5 bases; unmatched bases: 8. The CDR3 has 15 residues. This CDR3 reads CASSFLPGGRTEAFF. The part of the CDR3 DNA that was read is TGTGCCAGCAGCTTTCTCCCAGGGGGCAGGACTGAA.

Note on this clone: The DNA ends 3 residues before the CDR3 does, and the rest of the CDR3 is filled in from the germline J gene. The V gene is TRBV5-4, the J gene TRBJ2-1; 9 nucleotides agree with TRBD2. CDR3 size: 16 residues. Germline values: CDR1 SGHNT, CDR2 YYREEE (reference sequence). Trimming cost V 0 bases and J 8 bases; bases outside gene matches: 9. The CDR3 reads CASSLVSGRSLDEQFF. The part of the CDR3 DNA that was read is TGTGCCAGCAGCTTGGTTAGCGGGAGATCCCTAGATGAG.

CDR3 DNA, as far as it was read: TGTGCCAGTAGTCCCGTCGGGGATTTACCC. This gives the protein CASSPVGDLP. The whole CDR3 sequence reads CASSPVGDLPLHF. This sequence joins TRBV19 and TRBJ1-6; no firm D call. The read gets to within 3 residues of the CDR3 end, and the germline J gene fills in the rest. Trimming left V 5 bases short and J 12 bases short, with 14 bases between. There are 13 residues in the CDR3. The germline V gene has CDR1 LNHDA and CDR2 SQIVND (reference sequence).

In regard to this clone: The DNA ends 3 residues before the CDR3 does, and the rest of the CDR3 is filled in from the germline J gene. J is TRBJ2-7 and V is TRBV2, with D maybe TRBD1 (5 bases). The CDR3 is 14 residues long. From germline, CDR1 is SNHLY and CDR2 FYNNEI. Trimming removed 4 bases from V and 0 bases from J, with 10 bases in between. The part of the CDR3 DNA that was read is TGTGCCAGCAGTGTTCAGGGCGCCTCCTACGAG. Its protein product is CASSVQGASYE. The full CDR3 sequence reads CASSVQGASYEQYF.

Concerning this clone: The read ends 3 residues early relative to the CDR3; the germline J gene fills the gap. V gene TRBV10-3 combines with J gene TRBJ2-1, with TRBD2 identical over 11 bases. V lost 8 bases, J lost 0 bases, and 15 bases stayed unmatched. Germline CDR1 ENHRY, CDR2 SYGVKD. This CDR3 region has 19 residues. The CDR3 loop is CAIRGGPGTSGNSYNEQFF. The DNA read from the CDR3 is TGTGCCATCCGGGGGGGACCCGGGACTAGCGGAAACTCCTACAATGAG.

For this clone: The CDR3 end is not reached by the read, which stops 3 residues before it; the germline J gene fills it in. The chain couples TRBV7-2 to TRBJ2-1; D is unclear. The germline V gene has CDR1 SGHTA and CDR2 FQGNSA. Trimming stripped 4 bases from V and 6 bases from J, with 7 bases between. This CDR3 has 12 residues. The CDR3 loop reads CASSSRPNEQFF. The sequenced part of the CDR3 DNA is TGTGCCAGCAGCTCGCGTCCCAATGAG.

As for this clone: The CDR3 end falls 3 residues outside the read, so it is completed with the germline J gene. Other nucleotide sequences in the sample specify the same CDR3. This chain connects TRBV19 to TRBJ1-2; weak D call: TRBD1 (5 bases). Germline values: CDR1 LNHDA, CDR2 SQIVND (reference sequence). Trimming took 4 bases from V and 5 from J, leaving 14 bases between them. The CDR3 has 14 amino acids. The sequenced part of the CDR3 DNA is TGTGCCAGTAGTACGGCGGGGGGTTCTTATGGC. Translating gives CASSTAGGSYG. The CDR3, in full, reads CASSTAGGSYGYTF.

Notes on this clone: The read comes to an end 3 residues before the CDR3 does, leaving the germline J gene to fill in the end. The chain employs TRBV7-3 and TRBJ2-7; D gene ambiguous. Germline values: CDR1 SGHTA, CDR2 FQGTGA. This CDR3 is built from 14 residues. Trimming took 2 bases from V and 2 from J, leaving 10 bases between them. Here the CDR3 reads CASSLGPTTYEQYF. The part of the CDR3 DNA that was read is TGTGCCAGCAGCTTAGGGCCTACCACCTACGAG. The complete variable domain, with remaining parts taken from reference TRBV7-3 and TRBJ2-7, reads GAGVSQTPSNKVTEKGKYVELRCDPISGHTALYWYRQSLGQGPEFLIYFQGTGAADDSGLPNDRFFAVRPEGSVSTLKIQRTERGDSAVYLCASSLGPTTYEQYFGPGTRLTVT.

A word on this clone: The sequenced fragment ends 3 residues before the CDR3 boundary, so the rest is inferred from the germline J gene. This chain connects TRBV20-1 to TRBJ2-7; TRBD1 agrees at 7 bases. Trimming removed 6 bases from V and 3 bases from J; junction bases left unmatched: 2. This CDR3 comprises 11 residues. Germline V gives CDR1 DFQATT, CDR2 SNEGSKA (reference sequence). The DNA read from the CDR3 is TGCAGTGCGGGGGACAGCTACGAG. It translates to CSAGDSYE. The full-length CDR3 reads as CSAGDSYEQYF.

The CDR3 loop reads CSARRQSSYEQYF. The CDR3 bases that were read are TGCAGTGCCAGACGACAGAGCTCCTACGAG. The chain joins TRBV20-1 to TRBJ2-7, with D perhaps matching TRBD1 (5 bases). The read ends 3 residues early relative to the CDR3; the germline J gene fills the gap. Germline CDR1 DFQATT, CDR2 SNEGSKA (reference sequence). The CDR3 has 13 amino acids. The V gene lost 6 bases and the J gene lost 0 bases, with 12 bases spanning the gap.

As for this clone: The CDR3 end is not reached by the read, which stops 3 residues before it; the germline J gene fills it in. The chain couples TRBV7-9 to TRBJ2-7, with 9 bases lining up with TRBD1. Unmatched junction bases numbered 7, after V lost 10 bases and J lost 0 bases. There are 14 residues in the CDR3. Germline V gene lookup returns CDR1 SEHNR and CDR2 FQNEAQ (reference sequence). CDR3 DNA, as far as it was read: TGTGCCATCCGAGGACAGGGGAGCTCCTACGAG. Protein: CAIRGQGSSYE. In full, the CDR3 is CAIRGQGSSYEQYF.

To note about this clone: The read finishes 3 residues shy of the CDR3 end, and the germline J gene is used to complete it. V is TRBV19 and J is TRBJ1-1; tentatively, D is TRBD1 (5 bases). The CDR3 contains 15 residues. V lost 3 bases to trimming and J lost 1 base, with 12 bases between them. Germline-derived CDR1 and CDR2 are LNHDA and SQIVND (reference sequence). Partial CDR3 DNA: TGTGCCAGTAGTATGGTCCCGGGGGAGAACACTGAA. This codes for CASSMVPGENTE. The whole CDR3 sequence reads CASSMVPGENTEAFF.

Points on this clone: The read halts 3 residues ahead of the CDR3 end, with the missing end drawn from the germline J gene. The rearrangement joins TRBV29-1 to TRBJ2-7; a possible D gene is TRBD1 (5 bases). The CDR3 is 12 amino acids. In germline, CDR1 is SQVTM, CDR2 ANQGSEA. V was shortened by 6 bases and J by 3 bases, with 12 bases between the two germline ends. The CDR3 loop reads CSVLRQNYEQYF. The CDR3 DNA, read in part, is TGCAGCGTCCTAAGACAGAACTACGAG.

On this clone: From the germline J gene comes the end of the CDR3, since the read stops 3 residues before it. The rearrangement uses TRBV2 and TRBJ1-5; a possible D gene is TRBD1 (5 bases). Germline V gene data show CDR1 as SNHLY and CDR2 as FYNNEI. V lost 0 bases and J 6 bases, leaving 6 bases between the germline ends. The CDR3 spans 13 residues. CDR3 DNA, as far as it was read: TGTGCCAGCAGTGAAGCCAGGGTTCAGCCC. This gives the protein CASSEARVQP. From start to end, the CDR3 is CASSEARVQPQHF.

Notes on this clone: The CDR3 end falls 3 residues outside the read, so it is completed with the germline J gene. The chain has TRBV7-9 and TRBJ2-7; TRBD1 agrees at 7 bases. The length of the CDR3 is 13 residues. Trimming took 5 bases from V and 3 from J; bases not matched to a gene: 4. CDR1 and CDR2 (germline): SEHNR, FQNEAQ (reference sequence). Incomplete CDR3 DNA: TGTGCCAGCAGCGAGGGGACAGACTACGAG. Its protein product is CASSEGTDYE. The whole CDR3 region reads CASSEGTDYEQYF.

A word on this clone: The missing CDR3 end, 3 residues past where the read stops, is filled in from the germline J gene. This sequence joins TRBV5-6 and TRBJ2-7; possible D gene TRBD2, 6 bases. Germline V gene lookup returns CDR1 SGHDT and CDR2 YYEEEE. This CDR3 contains 15 residues. The V gene lost 4 bases and the J gene lost 1 base, with 15 bases spanning the gap. The CDR3 bases that were read are TGTGCCAGCAGCCCCCCGGGGACTCCATCCTACGAG. Encoded protein: CASSPPGTPSYE. The entire CDR3 protein is CASSPPGTPSYEQYF. The full variable domain, with the rest looked up from reference TRBV5-6 and TRBJ2-7, is DAGVTQSPTHLIKTRGQQVTLRCSPKSGHDTVSWYQQALGQGPQFIFQYYEEEERQRGNFPDRFSGHQFPNYSSELNVNALLLGDSALYLCASSPPGTPSYEQYFGPGTRLTVT.

Partial CDR3 DNA: TGCAGTGCTCCGCATTGGGACAGCTACGAG. It translates to CSAPHWDSYE. The whole CDR3 region reads CSAPHWDSYEQYF. The chain has TRBV20-1 and TRBJ2-7; 7 bases map to TRBD1. The sequenced fragment ends 3 residues before the CDR3 boundary, so the rest is inferred from the germline J gene. CDR1 is DFQATT and CDR2 is SNEGSKA in the germline V gene (reference sequence). The CDR3 covers 13 residues. With V trimmed by 5 bases and J by 3 bases, 7 bases remained unmatched.

With respect to this clone: The junction shows a germline mismatch at one end, possibly a read error. The read stops 3 residues short of the end of the CDR3; the missing end is completed from the germline J gene. The chain carries TRBV4-2 and TRBJ1-1, with a possible D match to TRBD1 (5 bases). CDR3 length: 15 residues. Germline V CDR1 and CDR2: LGHNA, YNFKEQ. The CDR3 here is CASSQGTGGDTEAFF. The sequenced CDR3 bases are TGCGCCAGCAGCCAAGGGACCGGGGGTGACACTGAA.

Comments on this clone: Coverage ceases 3 residues before the CDR3 finishes, and the germline J gene fills in the end. The chain recombines TRBV19 with TRBJ2-7; D uncertain. CDR1 is LNHDA, CDR2 SQIVND, per germline (reference sequence). Trimming stripped 2 bases from V and 0 bases from J, with 8 bases between. The CDR3 has 14 residues. The CDR3 loop reads CASSISASSYEQYF. Partial CDR3 DNA: TGTGCCAGTAGTATAAGCGCGAGCTCCTACGAG.

Remarks on this clone: The read halts 3 residues ahead of the CDR3 end, with the missing end drawn from the germline J gene. V gene TRBV5-5 combines with J gene TRBJ2-7; perhaps TRBD1 as D (5 bases). This CDR3 is built from 14 residues. The V end was cut by 0 bases, the J end by 6 bases, with 13 bases between. Germline values: CDR1 SGHKS, CDR2 YYEKEE (reference sequence). CDR3 loop: CASSLAAGLGEQYF. CDR3 DNA (partial): TGTGCCAGCAGCTTGGCTGCAGGGCTTGGCGAG.

With respect to this clone: Sequencing ends 3 residues short of the CDR3 end; the germline J gene provides the rest. The chain uses TRBV19 and TRBJ1-1; 7 bases match TRBD1. The trim removed 3 bases at V and 3 bases at J, leaving 7 bases unmatched. Germline CDR1 reads LNHDA; CDR2 reads SQIVND (reference sequence). This CDR3 is 15 amino acids long. The CDR3 sequence is CASSIRGGRDTEAFF. The sequenced part of the CDR3 DNA is TGTGCCAGTAGTATTCGAGGGGGCAGGGACACTGAA.

Worth noting for this clone: The read ends 3 residues before the CDR3 terminus; that terminus is restored from the germline J gene. The rearrangement links TRBV11-2 to TRBJ2-3; tentatively, D is TRBD1 (6 bases). Between the trimmed V and J ends, which lost 5 bases and 0 bases, there was a span of 12 bases. The germline V gene encodes CDR1 SGHAT and CDR2 FQNNGV. The CDR3 has 15 residues. The CDR3 protein is CASSGTTTSTDTQYF. The sequenced part of the CDR3 DNA is TGTGCCAGCAGCGGGACAACGACTAGCACAGATACG. The variable domain in full, with the rest retrieved from reference TRBV11-2 and TRBJ2-3, is EAGVAQSPRYKIIEKRQSVAFWCNPISGHATLYWYQQILGQGPKLLIQFQNNGVVDDSQLPKDRFSAERLKGVDSTLKIQPAKLEDSAVYLCASSGTTTSTDTQYFGPGTRLTVL.

Concerning this clone itself: Sequencing ends 3 residues short of the CDR3 end; the germline J gene provides the rest. The chain has TRBV2 and TRBJ2-3, with TRBD2 matching over 8 bases. Trimming removed 6 bases from V and 3 bases from J; junction bases left unmatched: 11. Germline V gene sequence: CDR1 SNHLY, CDR2 FYNNEI. This CDR3 has 16 residues. The CDR3 protein is CASSPGGARGTDTQYF. CDR3 bases read: TGTGCCAGCAGCCCGGGAGGGGCTCGAGGTACAGATACG.

A remark on this clone: The CDR3 goes on 3 residues after the read ends, and that part is filled in from the germline J gene. This chain uses TRBV20-1 with TRBJ1-4; 9 bases map to TRBD1. The germline V gene encodes CDR1 DFQATT and CDR2 SNEGSKA (reference sequence). Unmatched junction bases numbered 9, after V lost 3 bases and J lost 7 bases. The CDR3 has 15 residues. CDR3 DNA, as far as it was read: TGCAGTGCTAGGCCCCAACAGGGGGCCCTTGAAAAA. Amino acid sequence: CSARPQQGALEK. The complete CDR3 sequence is CSARPQQGALEKLFF.

Notes on this clone: The read falls 3 residues short of the CDR3 end, and the missing part is taken from the germline J gene. V usage is TRBV4-2 and J usage is TRBJ2-3, with D maybe TRBD2 (6 bases). Germline V gives CDR1 LGHNA, CDR2 YNFKEQ. The CDR3 loop spans 16 amino acids. Trimming removed 1 base from V and 3 bases from J, with 14 bases in between. CDR3 sequence: CASSQVAAPSTDTQYF. Incomplete CDR3 DNA: TGTGCCAGCAGCCAAGTAGCGGCTCCCTCAACAGATACG.